The 27 T cell receptor beta chains presented below share a single source sample, sequenced in a study of T cell repertoires in cytomegalovirus infection. MiXCR, applied by TCRdb to the reads, yields one record per CDR3 protein. Of about 740,000 distinct CDR3 sequences listed, less than 40% are singletons. The sequenced material came from PBMCs. The receptors derive from a human donor in good health (CMV status not recorded). Some clones in this sample may be carry-over from other donors' samples.

This clonotype was counted between two and nine times. V and J are TRBV6-2 or TRBV6-3 and TRBJ2-7, with D tentatively TRBD1 (6 bases). Trimming took off 6 bases at V and 3 bases at J, with 15 bases between the two ends. Germline CDR1 is MNHEY and CDR2 is SVGEGT. This CDR3 has 14 amino acids. CDR3 DNA sequence: TGTGCCAGCAGCTTGAGAAGCAGGGGCTACGAGCAGTACTTC. Protein: CASSLRSRGYEQYF.

CDR3 DNA sequence: TGTGCCAGCAGCCCCGGGACGGTCTATAGCAATCAGCCCCAGCATTTT. Its translation: CASSPGTVYSNQPQHF. This chain uses TRBV7-6 with TRBJ1-5; maybe TRBD1 (5 bases). This CDR3 contains 16 residues. From germline, CDR1 is SGHVS and CDR2 FNYEAQ. Trimming cost V 5 bases and J 0 bases, with 14 bases left between them. Full variable domain (rest looked up from reference TRBV7-6 and TRBJ1-5): GAGVSQSPRYKVTKRGQDVALRCDPISGHVSLYWYRQALGQGPEFLTYFNYEAQQDKSGLPNDRFSAERPEGSISTLTIQRTEQRDSAMYRCASSPGTVYSNQPQHFGDGTRLSIL.

This chain links TRBV6-6 with TRBJ2-2, with D tentatively TRBD1 (6 bases). CDR1 is MNHNY and CDR2 is SVGAGI in the germline V gene (reference sequence). This CDR3 contains 16 residues. V lost 7 bases and J lost 6, with 21 bases in between. This CDR3 is CASTHPDRLRPGELFF. The CDR3 DNA is TGTGCCAGCACCCATCCCGACAGGCTGAGGCCCGGGGAGCTGTTTTTT.

CDR3 DNA: TGTGCCAGCAGTGCTTGGACAGGGAGCTATGGCTACACCTTC. This codes for CASSAWTGSYGYTF. The chain joins TRBV27 to TRBJ1-2; 8 bases map to TRBD1. The junction had 6 bases not matched to a gene; V was cut back by 5 bases and J by 4 bases. Germline CDR1 and CDR2: MNHEY and SMNVEV (reference sequence). The CDR3 extends over 14 amino acids.

CDR3 sequence: CASSYAGQETQYF. In DNA, the CDR3 is TGTGCCAGCAGTTACGCAGGACAAGAGACCCAGTACTTC. V is TRBV6-5 and J is TRBJ2-5; D is uncertain. Trimming removed 2 bases at V and 2 bases at J, with 6 bases between. This CDR3 is 13 amino acids long. CDR1 and CDR2 (germline): MNHEY, SVGAGI.

The chain carries TRBV25-1 and TRBJ1-6; TRBD1 might be the D (6 bases). This CDR3 contains 15 residues. Trimming shortened V by 1 base and J by 9 bases, and 13 bases separated the two germline ends. CDR1 and CDR2 from the germline V gene are MGHDK and SYGVNS. Here the CDR3 reads CASSEFGGAVSPLHF. CDR3 coding DNA: TGTGCCAGCAGTGAATTCGGGGGGGCCGTTTCACCCCTCCACTTT.

V and J are TRBV19 and TRBJ2-6; D ambiguous. Trimming took 4 bases from V and 2 from J, leaving 18 bases between them. The CDR3 runs to 18 residues. Germline CDR1 and CDR2: LNHDA and SQIVND (reference sequence). Here the CDR3 reads CASSRRPAAQAGANVLTF. The CDR3 nucleotides read TGTGCCAGTAGTAGGCGGCCGGCAGCCCAGGCTGGGGCCAACGTCCTGACTTTC.

This clonotype was picked up a small number of times. This chain joins TRBV5-1 and TRBJ2-3; D is unclear. Germline CDR1 reads SGHRS; CDR2 reads YFSETQ. CDR3 length: 14 residues. With 5 bases removed from V and 0 bases from J, the gap between germline ends came to 10 bases. The CDR3 is CASSGKTSTDTQYF. CDR3 in DNA: TGCGCCAGCAGTGGGAAGACTAGCACAGATACGCAGTATTTT.

The chain recombines TRBV27 with TRBJ2-5; weak D call: TRBD1 (6 bases). Germline CDR1 MNHEY, CDR2 SMNVEV (reference sequence). This CDR3 comprises 14 residues. The V end was cut by 5 bases, the J end by 5 bases, with 15 bases between. CDR3 sequence reads: CASSEGVGIETQYF. CDR3 in DNA: TGTGCCAGCAGTGAGGGGGTAGGGATCGAGACCCAGTACTTC.

The rearrangement links TRBV5-1 to TRBJ2-1; a weak D match, TRBD2 (7 bases). Germline assignment: CDR1 SGHRS and CDR2 YFSETQ. This CDR3 has 16 amino acids. Trimming removed 4 bases from V and 5 bases from J, with 19 bases in between. The CDR3 bases are TGCGCCAGCAGCCCCCTGGGGAGGGGGGGGAACAATGAGCAGTTCTTC. Translation gives CASSPLGRGGNNEQFF.

The chain recombines TRBV19 with TRBJ1-5, with D tentatively TRBD1 (5 bases). Germline V CDR1 and CDR2: LNHDA, SQIVND (reference sequence). Trimming left V 8 bases short and J 4 bases short, with 9 bases between. The CDR3 runs 12 residues. The CDR3 region is CASWGRNQPQHF. The CDR3 bases are TGTGCCAGTTGGGGGAGAAATCAGCCCCAGCATTTT.

The J gene is TRBJ2-1, the V gene TRBV12-3 or TRBV12-4; 11 positions agree with TRBD2. CDR3 length: 15 amino acids. Unmatched junction bases numbered 6, after V lost 6 bases and J lost 5 bases. The CDR3 loop is CASRLTSGADNEQFF. CDR3 sequence (DNA): TGTGCCAGCAGACTGACTAGCGGGGCCGACAATGAGCAGTTCTTC.

This chain links TRBV28 with TRBJ2-4; D gene uncertain. The V gene lost 5 bases and the J gene lost 3 bases, with 32 bases spanning the gap. The germline V gene encodes CDR1 MDHEN and CDR2 SYDVKM. CDR3 length equals 21 residues. The CDR3 DNA is TGTGCCAGCAGTCCACGGGCCCTACTGGGTAGAGACACCAGCCGCAAAAACATTCAGTACTTC. It specifies CASSPRALLGRDTSRKNIQYF.

This clonotype has ten or more counts. The chain has TRBV7-2 and TRBJ2-3, with 9 bases identical to TRBD2. V lost 1 base to trimming and J lost 4 bases; unmatched junction nucleotides: 3. CDR3 size: 15 residues. Germline CDR1 and CDR2: SGHTA and FQGNSA. This CDR3 is CASSLGLAEADTQYF. CDR3 in DNA: TGTGCCAGCAGCTTAGGACTAGCGGAGGCAGATACGCAGTATTTT. Filled out from reference TRBV7-2 and TRBJ2-3, the complete variable domain reads GAGVSQSPSNKVTEKGKDVELRCDPISGHTALYWYRQSLGQGLEFLIYFQGNSAPDKSGLPSDRFSAERTGGSVSTLTIQRTQQEDSAVYLCASSLGLAEADTQYFGPGTRLTVL.

The CDR3 region has the DNA TGTGCCAGCACCCCTGGGGGGGGGGGGAATTCACCCCTCCACTTT. Protein product: CASTPGGGGNSPLHF. The chain couples TRBV12-3 or TRBV12-4 to TRBJ1-6; maybe TRBD1 (5 bases). V lost 7 bases and J lost 7, with 17 bases in between. The CDR3 runs 15 residues.

The rearrangement links TRBV20-1 to TRBJ1-2; D possibly corresponds to TRBD1 (6 bases). CDR1 is DFQATT and CDR2 is SNEGSKA in the germline V gene (reference sequence). The CDR3 sequence is 12 residues long. In DNA, the CDR3 is TGCAGACCCCAGGGGCCTAACTATGGCTACACCTTC. Its translation: CRPQGPNYGYTF.

This clonotype was picked up a small number of times. This chain connects TRBV11-2 to TRBJ2-3, with TRBD1 matching 10 bases. J was trimmed by 0 bases and V by 5 bases; bases with no gene match: 11. From germline, CDR1 is SGHAT and CDR2 FQNNGV. The CDR3 sequence is 18 residues long. The CDR3 sequence is CASSPRTGGFDSTDTQYF. CDR3 nucleotide sequence: TGTGCCAGCAGCCCCCGGACAGGGGGATTTGATAGCACAGATACGCAGTATTTT.

This chain joins TRBV7-2 and TRBJ1-2, with D unclear. V gave up 1 base and J gave up 8 bases, with 20 bases separating them. The CDR3 length is 16 residues. The germline CDR1 and CDR2 sequences are SGHTA and FQGNSA. The CDR3 spells CASSLGRGRITSGYTF. The CDR3 nucleotides read TGTGCCAGCAGCTTAGGCCGTGGTAGAATAACGTCGGGCTACACCTTC.

V usage is TRBV28 and J usage is TRBJ1-1, with D hard to call. In germline, CDR1 is MDHEN, CDR2 SYDVKM. The length of the CDR3 is 14 residues. V lost 3 bases and J 3 bases, leaving 11 bases between the germline ends. CDR3 bases: TGTGCCAGCAGTTTTTGGAGTCTCGACACTGAAGCTTTCTTT. Translation: CASSFWSLDTEAFF.

The V gene is TRBV28, the J gene TRBJ1-4; D not certain. V lost 4 bases and J 8 bases, leaving 14 bases between the germline ends. There are 14 residues in the CDR3. Germline loops: CDR1 MDHEN, CDR2 SYDVKM. CDR3 region: CASSSILGGEKLFF. The CDR3 DNA follows: TGTGCCAGCAGTTCCATCCTGGGCGGGGAAAAACTGTTTTTT.

This rearrangement joins TRBV7-6 to TRBJ1-1; D is unclear. Germline CDR1 SGHVS, CDR2 FNYEAQ. The CDR3 is 15 residues long. V lost 3 bases and J lost 1, with 12 bases in between. The CDR3 DNA follows: TGTGCCAGCAGCTTTGAACCCCCAGGGAACACTGAAGCTTTCTTT. Translation gives CASSFEPPGNTEAFF.

The gene calls are TRBV5-1 and TRBJ2-3; the D is unclear. The CDR3 runs to 15 residues. The germline V gene has CDR1 SGHRS and CDR2 YFSETQ. Trimming removed 4 bases from V and 1 base from J, with 13 bases in between. CDR3 DNA: TGCGCCAGCAGCCCCCGGCCCTCTGGCACAGATACGCAGTATTTT. Its translation: CASSPRPSGTDTQYF.

V and J are TRBV15 and TRBJ2-1; 7 bases are a match to TRBD2. The CDR3 contains 14 residues. Germline values: CDR1 LNHNV, CDR2 YYDKDF (reference sequence). With 9 bases clipped from V and 3 bases from J, the junction kept 8 bases outside the gene matches. This chain's CDR3 is CATTGRGDYNEQFF. As DNA, the CDR3 is TGTGCCACTACGGGACGGGGGGACTACAATGAGCAGTTCTTC.

This clonotype was seen at least ten times. This sequence joins TRBV7-8 and TRBJ2-3; D not certain. Deletions cut 1 base from V and 0 bases from J, with 11 bases between. This CDR3 has 16 amino acids. Per germline, CDR1 SGHVS and CDR2 FQNEAQ. CDR3 in DNA: TGTGCCAGCAGCTTAGGAACAGACCCTAGCACAGATACGCAGTATTTT. Its protein product is CASSLGTDPSTDTQYF.

This clonotype was recorded a few times. This chain connects TRBV18 to TRBJ1-2, with D unresolved. The CDR3 has 14 amino acids. Germline V gives CDR1 KGHSH, CDR2 LQKENI. With 2 bases removed from V and 4 bases from J, the gap between germline ends came to 11 bases. The CDR3 loop is CASSPEPRGYGYTF. CDR3 coding DNA: TGTGCCAGCTCACCAGAACCTCGAGGCTATGGCTACACCTTC.

J is TRBJ1-4 and V is TRBV19, with a weak D call TRBD1 (5 bases). The germline V gene has CDR1 LNHDA and CDR2 SQIVND (reference sequence). V lost 9 bases to trimming and J lost 8 bases, with 19 bases between them. This CDR3 contains 14 residues. CDR3 loop: CASRGRGFVEKLFF. As DNA, the CDR3 is TGTGCCAGCCGTGGGCGGGGGTTCGTGGAAAAACTGTTTTTT.

This clonotype was picked up many times. The chain carries TRBV7-2 and TRBJ2-1, with 9 bases aligning to TRBD1. The CDR3 consists of 16 residues. J gave up 9 bases and V 2 bases, and 11 bases lay outside the gene matches. Germline V gene sequence: CDR1 SGHTA, CDR2 FQGNSA. CDR3 nucleotide sequence: TGTGCCAGCAGCTTAATGGGACAGGGCATTCATGGTGAGCAGTTCTTC. As protein: CASSLMGQGIHGEQFF.